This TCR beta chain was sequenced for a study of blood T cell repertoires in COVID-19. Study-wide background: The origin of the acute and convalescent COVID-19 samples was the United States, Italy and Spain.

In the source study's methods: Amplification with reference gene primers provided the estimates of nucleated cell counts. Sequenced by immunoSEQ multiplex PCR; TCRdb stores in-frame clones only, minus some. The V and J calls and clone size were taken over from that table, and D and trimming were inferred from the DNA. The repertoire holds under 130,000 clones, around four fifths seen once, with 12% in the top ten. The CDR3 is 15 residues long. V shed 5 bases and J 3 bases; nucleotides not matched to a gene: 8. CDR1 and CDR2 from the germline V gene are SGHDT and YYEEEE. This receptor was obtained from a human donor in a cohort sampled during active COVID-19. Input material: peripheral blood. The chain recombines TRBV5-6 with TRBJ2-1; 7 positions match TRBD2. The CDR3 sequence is CASSRASGYYNEQFF. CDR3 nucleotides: TGTGCCAGCAGTAGGGCTAGCGGATACTACAATGAGCAGTTCTTC.